This T cell receptor beta chain was found in a study of cytomegalovirus exposure and HLA in healthy donors (dated by TCRdb to about 2017). About the full investigation: According to an earlier analysis of several hundred of the donors, roughly 180 million T cells yielded 117 million unique TCR beta sequences and less than 300 Gb of sequence data. To predict cytomegalovirus infection status, the study combined high-throughput TCR immunosequencing, statistical association of individual TCRs with disease status, and machine learning. Among roughly 400 genotyped donors of the cohort, an average of around 250,000 unique TCR beta nucleotide sequences was sequenced per donor, of which 15% to 20% were non-productive. A few DR-DQ haplotypes were treated as single units for association and clustering because of strong linkage in the cohort. The aim of the study was to test whether cataloging public T cell receptors could identify signatures of past pathogen exposure. In a later analysis, previously published TCR beta repertoires from 500 to 750 donors were re-analyzed and high-resolution HLA genotyping was added so that TCR occurrence patterns could be studied. Besides the first cohort of approximately 670 subjects, a separate validation cohort made up of 95 to 150 different subjects was used. Among the roughly 430 genotyped donors, 75% to 90% belonged to the genetic ancestry cluster associated with self-reported Caucasian donors. All discovery cohort repertoires had been generated using a single sequencing platform. The number of donors typed differed by locus, with roughly 629-640 for A, B, C, DRB1 and DQB1, around 520 for DQA1, 600 to 610 for DPA1, and around 460 for DPB1. HLA typing included class I and class II loci at four-digit resolution. Using immunosequencing, the study profiled T cell repertoires from around 670 subjects and related those repertoires to cytomegalovirus serostatus. Rather than using new phenotypic data, the later analysis identified candidate immune exposures from TCR beta sequences and from how often those sequences occurred across donors. An early release that covered about 600 HLA-typed donors contained about 290 gigabases of sequencing data and about 84 million unique TCR sequences. Genome-wide SNP genotypes for about three fifths of the 666 donors were used in a later genetic analysis, which treated that subset as a discovery cohort. An earlier analysis of about 600 of the donors used high-throughput TCR beta sequencing to judge whether each TCR beta V gene segment behaved as functional or pseudogenic. Donor age, sex, ethnicity and CMV serostatus were collected together with the repertoire data. What the work shows at the level of the full study, not this receptor alone: The earlier analysis of approximately 540 of the donors excluded roughly 17 rarely observed V segments, including chromosome 9 orphons, because counts were too low. Strong co-occurrence of HLA alleles, especially DR and DQ, made assigning TCR associations to individual alleles difficult. Linkage disequilibrium might explain the correlated functional status among segregating V segments, but an unknown experimental factor could not be excluded. A further reported finding was that TCR beta sequences accurately predicted the HLA-A and HLA-B alleles for most subjects in the first cohort. A later genetic analysis reported fewer N-insertions in productive TCRs among donors in an Asian-associated ancestry cluster than the roughly 690-donor mean. The only immune exposure information available for the cohort was CMV serostatus. Sequencing depth was assumed to be roughly uniform across donors in the presence/absence analyses, though that assumption may not hold. In a later analysis, TCR association rates were found to vary across HLA loci, with the most associated TCRs seen for DRB1 alleles and the fewest for HLA-C alleles. A cluster of highly shared sequence variants was judged likely to represent a technical artifact of the sequencing pipeline. V-gene and J-gene trimming of TCR beta chains was associated with a missense DCLRE1C variant in a later genetic analysis, and the association was replicated in an independent cohort. At a false discovery rate of 0.05, a later analysis linked some 17,000 TCR beta sequences to specific HLA alleles. An earlier analysis of approximately 600 of the donors showed that most TCR beta V segments appeared in productive rearrangements either about 87% or about 30% of the time, which broadly matched IMGT annotations. Most TCR sequences were observed very rarely across donors, whereas some public TCRs were present in many individuals. The classifier was reported to diagnose cytomegalovirus status with high specificity and sensitivity in both the original cohort and the validation cohort. According to a later analysis, most CMV-associated TCR beta chains appeared to be HLA-restricted, and the HLA associations seemed to be driven largely by CMV exposure. The cohort was sequenced for TCR beta chains only, and without alpha or paired-chain data the features that could be detected were limited. Because some donors lacked HLA typing at each locus, the association tests relied only on the typed subset. A later analysis found that HLA-associated TCR beta chains were more clonally expanded and had lower generation probabilities than equally common non-associated chains. Some IMGT-functional V segments, including TRBV6-2 and TRBV6-3, could not be distinguished by the 87-base-pair reads and were therefore excluded. Several of the top co-occurrence clusters appeared to be linked to parvovirus B19, influenza, CMV and Epstein-Barr virus, according to a later analysis. In the study, around 160 TCR beta chains were listed as associated with cytomegalovirus. The authors suggested that the approach could potentially be generalized to other disease states and immunological phenotypes. Three of the identified cytomegalovirus-associated TCR beta chains were confirmed in vitro to be specific for cytomegalovirus antigens.

A word on this clone: The antigen it recognizes is unknown.

To prepare the library, the immunoSEQ multiplex PCR assay was applied. A mixture of 60 forward primers for TCR Vbeta segments and 13 reverse primers for TCR Jbeta segments was used in the multiplex PCR. The CDR3 region of rearranged TCR beta genes was amplified from genomic DNA by a multiplex PCR assay. The amplified TCR beta libraries were sequenced on the Illumina HiSeq System as 87-base-pair reads. In the original analysis: Across the 500 to 700 repertoires, a later analysis counted 78 million or so unique TCR beta chains, roughly 11 million of which were shared by at least two donors. To remove PCR and sequencing errors, raw reads were error-corrected and collapsed into unique sequences using a nearest-neighbor algorithm that merged closely related sequences. Alignment of CDR3 sequences to IMGT reference sequences was used to assign V, D and J gene segments. For a sequence to be retained, at least a six-nucleotide match to both a V gene segment and a J gene segment was required. Rearrangements were called productive when the CDR3 lacked stop codons and stayed in frame with V and J; all others were non-productive. CDR3 was defined by IMGT convention, running from the second conserved V-encoded cysteine to the conserved J-encoded phenylalanine. In an earlier analysis of just under 600 of the donors, sequences lacking an unambiguous match to a single V gene segment were excluded. An earlier analysis of several hundred of the donors called V segments functional above 56.7% productive rearrangements and segregating when the between-donor standard deviation exceeded 5%. A statistical classification framework was built to diagnose cytomegalovirus status from the catalog of TCR beta chain sequences. A later analysis assigned V and J genes by comparing TCR nucleotide sequences with IMGT/GENE-DB human TR gene sequences. The TCRdist pipeline was used in a later analysis to assign CDR3 sequences and most-parsimonious VDJ recombination scenarios. A later analysis defined each TCR beta chain by its CDR3 amino acid sequence plus V-gene family, and excluded reads lacking a unique V-gene family. A later analysis removed 500 to 600 highly shared, low-generation-probability nucleotide sequences to deal with suspected cross-contamination and a sequencing artifact. In a later analysis, a clonal expansion index was calculated for each public chain from normalized within-repertoire ranks of inferred template counts. In a later analysis, generation probabilities were computed with a VDJ recombination model fitted to out-of-frame rearrangements, and the resulting probabilities were checked against IGoR. In a later analysis, hypergeometric tests were used to score TCR-TCR, TCR-HLA and TCR-CMV co-occurrence, with a repertoire-size bias correction applied to TCR pairs. A later analysis estimated false discovery rates by permuting HLA or CMV assignments 20 times. In a later analysis, co-occurring TCRs were grouped using DBSCAN, and TCRdist sequence similarity was added for clustering within HLA-allele-positive subsets. For co-occurrence clustering, repertoires with fewer than 30,000 or more than 120,000 public chains were excluded, along with 5 or 6 repertoires with anomalous nucleotide sharing. Sourced from immuneACCESS, this table was stored by TCRdb with only in-frame sequences that have V and J called. A share of the clones is absent; for the studies checked, an unresolved V gene accounts for under half, and the remainder has no known explanation. The DNA was the basis for D and trimming; V, J and clone size are from that table. The table for this sample lists about 55,000 clones. The ten most abundant clones make up roughly 8.8% of the sample.

In total, over 600 healthy bone marrow donors made up the cohort. All cohort members were sampled while nominally healthy, although unrecorded immune exposures were likely present. The donor was CMV seropositive and was included in the group of approximately 310 seropositive cohort members. A peripheral blood sample was provided by each donor, and peripheral blood mononuclear cells were used for TCR beta sequencing. Genomic DNA was extracted from the blood cell samples with the Qiagen DNeasy Blood Extraction Kit. For CDR1 and CDR2, the germline V gene lists KGHSH and LQKENI. V is cut by 6 bases and J by 2 bases, and the space between the germline ends is 17 bases. There are 16 amino acids in the CDR3, from cysteine to phenylalanine inclusive. Kept here is only the CDR3 DNA, which spans 48 bases and is read in frame from base 1.

Sequencing input: PBMCs. The sequence joins TRBV18 to TRBJ2-1, with TRBD2 as a weak D call on 6 bases. The receptor was isolated from a man between 50 and 59 years old in good health and CMV-seropositive. CDR3 region: CASSALSRGPYNEQFF. The nucleotides read TGTGCCAGCTCGGCTCTGTCGCGGGGACCCTACAATGAGCAGTTCTTC.